This T cell receptor beta chain was observed in a study of blood T cell repertoires in COVID-19 (dated by TCRdb to the early 2020s). Describing the broader study: The collaborator samples originated in the United States, Italy and Spain and spanned the acute and convalescent phases of COVID-19. The dataset comprised deeply sampled blood TCRbeta repertoires from subjects exposed to, actively infected with, or recovered from COVID-19. A de-identified subject ID, COVID-19 status, age in years and sex were almost always included in the sample metadata. Samples came from the ongoing ImmuneRACE study (first 160 participants) plus 1,254 subjects from 6 global collaborators. HLA class I and class II types, where available, came from metadata supplied by the sample provider rather than from assay-based typing. The repertoires were made available in a free public database intended to serve as a resource for research on the immune response to SARS-CoV-2. The material from the prospective study consisted of cDNA or gDNA derived from T cells, B-cell-depleted T cells, or PBMCs. Paper-wide results and their limitations: The amount of clinical and demographic metadata varied by source and participant and was provided uncurated.

Turning to this clone: No antigen is known for it. Base quality data are lacking; no much larger clone is found one base away.

Participants in the prospective study were enrolled through a virtual design, were aged roughly 18 to 100 years, and lived in 24 United States geographic areas. Cohort assignment in the prospective study relied on participant-reported clinical history from a screening survey and a study questionnaire. For ImmuneRACE Cohort 3, a participant was defined as recovered based on two consecutive negative NP/OP PCR tests, clearance by a healthcare professional, or resolution of symptoms. In the prospective study, mobile phlebotomists collected whole blood, serum and a nasopharyngeal or oropharyngeal swab from each participant. Participants in the prospective study had the option to provide additional blood draws and questionnaires over an approximately 2-month period. Blood samples from the prospective study were shipped frozen or at room temperature prior to DNA extraction. TCRbeta CDR3 regions were amplified from genomic DNA by means of the immunoSEQ Assay, a bias-controlled multiplex PCR. As for how the authors treated the data: The number of nucleated cells in each sample was estimated by amplification of reference gene primers within the assay. Sequence reads were collapsed and filtered to measure the absolute abundance of every unique TCRbeta CDR3 rearrangement. For each sample, productive Simpson clonality was calculated as the square root of Simpson's diversity index over productive rearrangements. TCRdb carries this immuneACCESS record with in-frame sequences only. Its versions omit some clonotypes, under half of them owing to an unresolved V gene in the studies checked, with the rest unexplained. That table is the source of V, J and clone size, and D and trimming were worked out from the DNA. The sample table records roughly 230,000 clones; about 80% of these occur just once. Together, the top ten hold 3.4% of the sample.

CDR1 is given as MNHEY and CDR2 as SMNVEV, both from the germline V gene (reference sequence). The CDR3 contains 16 residues, cysteine and phenylalanine counted. Only CDR3 DNA is held: 48 bases, read in frame from base 1. At the junction V is shortened by 5 bases and J by 3 bases; bases outside the gene matches: 12. The source of this sequence is a man aged 50 or older who had recovered from COVID-19. Sequenced material: PBMCs or T cells enriched from blood (not recorded which). This chain is built from TRBV27 and TRBJ2-7; 8 central nucleotides agree with TRBD1. For the CDR3, the sequence is CASSQLTGTGLYEQYF. The nucleotide sequence reads as follows: TGTGCCAGCAGTCAACTGACCGGGACAGGCCTCTACGAGCAGTACTTC.